The 6 T cell receptor beta chains listed next were all sequenced from one sample in a study of identical twins. From the 5' RACE reads, TCRdb called clonotypes with MiXCR, one entry per CDR3 protein. The data hold about 200,000 distinct CDR3 sequences, with under 10% observed a single time. These data were likewise used in another study, on yellow fever vaccine responses in identical twins.

Sequenced sample: memory (CD45RO+) T cells sorted from blood. The receptors shown here come from a woman between 18 and 30 years old in good health.

There are a few counts of this clonotype. The genes are TRBV5-1 and TRBJ2-7; TRBD1 might be the D (6 bases). From germline, CDR1 is SGHRS and CDR2 YFSETQ. CDR3 size: 13 residues. The germline V and J ends were trimmed by 3 bases and 6 bases, with 13 bases remaining between them. The CDR3 region is CASSSSGGTEQYF. DNA of the CDR3: TGCGCCAGCAGCTCGAGTGGGGGCACCGAGCAGTACTTC.

In the case of this clonotype: This could be a read error, since a much larger clone is one nucleotide away. The CDR3 coding sequence is TGTGCCAGCGCGGACAGGTTCTCCTACAATGGGCAGTTCTTC. Its protein is CASADRFSYNGQFF. The chain has TRBV2 and TRBJ2-1; 7 bases line up with TRBD1. This CDR3 is built from 14 residues. Germline V lookup: CDR1 SNHLY, CDR2 FYNNEI.

The chain carries TRBV20-1 and TRBJ2-5; 13 bases align to TRBD2. This CDR3 is 14 amino acids long. Germline V gives CDR1 DFQATT, CDR2 SNEGSKA (reference sequence). After removal of 6 bases from V and 5 bases from J, the junction contained 6 bases not matched to a gene. CDR3 bases: TGCAGTGCCGTTGGACTAGCGGGAGCTGAGACCCAGTACTTC. This codes for CSAVGLAGAETQYF.

This clonotype has only a few counts. The rearrangement uses TRBV9 and TRBJ1-1; D might be TRBD1 (5 bases). Germline CDR1 reads SGDLS; CDR2 reads YYNGEE. V gave up 0 bases and J gave up 4 bases, with 13 bases separating them. The CDR3 covers 15 residues. Here the CDR3 reads CASSVDQGPITEAFF. CDR3 coding DNA: TGTGCCAGCAGCGTAGATCAGGGACCGATCACTGAAGCTTTCTTT.

The chain is built from TRBV10-2 and TRBJ1-5; D is perhaps TRBD1 (6 bases). Germline values: CDR1 WSHSY, CDR2 SAAADI. The V end lost 0 bases, the J end lost 4 bases, and 10 bases lay between the germline ends. CDR3 length: 15 residues. CDR3 DNA sequence: TGCGCCAGCAGTGAGTCGGGCAGGGGAAATCAGCCCCAGCATTTT. Its protein product is CASSESGRGNQPQHF.

This clonotype was picked up a small number of times. The chain is built from TRBV20-1 and TRBJ2-1, with 9 bases fitting TRBD2. The germline V gene encodes CDR1 DFQATT and CDR2 SNEGSKA (reference sequence). The CDR3 loop spans 15 amino acids. J lost 10 bases, V lost 0 bases, and 10 bases had no gene match. The CDR3, as DNA: TGCAGTGCTAGAGACGACGAGCGGGAGGTCGGGGAGCAGTTCTTC. Its translation: CSARDDEREVGEQFF.